These T cell receptor beta chains were read from a single sample in a study of patients and donors after allogeneic stem cell transplantation. One entry per CDR3 protein, called by TCRdb with MiXCR from the RT-PCR reads. The table records 90,000 to 120,000 distinct CDR3 sequences, around 36% of them present only once. The source material was blood, either unsorted or a sorted T cell fraction (not recorded which). The receptors originated from a human donor who was either an allogeneic HSCT recipient or a stem cell or donor lymphocyte infusion donor (not recorded which). It is not recorded whose cells these are; they may come from a transplant donor. CDR3s include the opening cysteine and the closing phenylalanine or tryptophan. D genes are given only for firm matches. The listing skips clone size in some rows; elsewhere it reads once, few, many or a size class.

D gene | J gene | CDR3 length | clone size | V gene | CDR3 DNA | CDR3 protein
. | TRBJ2-7 | 13 | few | TRBV5-1 | TGCGCCAGCAGCTTTGGGCGTTTCTACGAGCAGTACTTC | CASSFGRFYEQYF
. | TRBJ1-1 | 16 | . | TRBV20-1 | TGCAGTGCTAGAAATCCGGCAAAGGGAATGAACACTGAAGCTTTCTTT | CSARNPAKGMNTEAFF
. | TRBJ2-3 | 16 | . | TRBV29-1 | TGCAGCGTTGTTGGGTTTGGGCATAGTGGCACAGATACGCAGTATTTT | CSVVGFGHSGTDTQYF
TRBD2 | TRBJ2-7 | 15 | . | TRBV5-1 | TGCGCCAGCAGCTCCGGGACTAGCGTTTTCTACGAGCAGTACTTC | CASSSGTSVFYEQYF
TRBD1 | TRBJ1-6 | 17 | . | TRBV20-1 | TGCAGTGCTAGATTGACAGGGAGGAGCTCCTATAATTCACCCCTCCACTTT | CSARLTGRSSYNSPLHF
TRBD2 | TRBJ2-1 | 15 | . | TRBV20-1 | TGCAGTGCTAGGGCCGGGACTAGCGGGAGGAATGAGCAGTTCTTC | CSARAGTSGRNEQFF
. | TRBJ2-5 | 13 | . | TRBV5-1 | TGCGCCAGCAGTCGGGACGGGAAAGAGACCCAGTACTTC | CASSRDGKETQYF
. | TRBJ1-4 | 15 | . | TRBV12-3/TRBV12-4 | TGTGCCAGCAGGAAGGCAGTGGGGGTCAATGAAAAACTGTTTTTT | CASRKAVGVNEKLFF
. | TRBJ1-2 | 12 | few | TRBV27 | TGTGCCAGCAGTTCCAGGCTCTATGGCTACACCTTC | CASSSRLYGYTF
. | TRBJ1-6 | 17 | . | TRBV11-2 | TGTGCCAGCAGCGTAAGATACTCGTTCCCACAGGATTCACCCCTCCACTTT | CASSVRYSFPQDSPLHF
. | TRBJ1-2 | 13 | few | TRBV4-2 | TGTGCCAGCAGCCAAGCGGGACAAGGGGGCTACACCTTC | CASSQAGQGGYTF
. | TRBJ2-1 | 13 | . | TRBV20-1 | TGCAGTGCTAGTGTCTCCACGGGAAATGAGCAGTTCTTC | CSASVSTGNEQFF
. | TRBJ1-1 | 12 | few | TRBV3-1 | TGTGCCAGCAGCCAGGCGAACACTGAAGCTTTCTTT | CASSQANTEAFF
. | TRBJ1-4 | 11 | . | TRBV27 | TGTGCCAGCAGGACAGGTGAAAAACTGTTTTTT | CASRTGEKLFF
. | TRBJ1-6 | 16 | . | TRBV7-2 | TGTGCCAGCAGCCCCGCCGCAGTCACCTATAATTCACCCCTCCACTTT | CASSPAAVTYNSPLHF
. | TRBJ1-1 | 13 | few | TRBV5-1 | TGCGCCAGCAGCCCCACAGGGAAAGGTCCGGCTTTCTTT | CASSPTGKGPAFF
. | TRBJ1-4 | 16 | . | TRBV6-2/TRBV6-3 | TGTGCCAGCAGTTATCGGACGACTGCAACTAATGAAAAACTGTTTTTT | CASSYRTTATNEKLFF